Below are 16 T cell receptor beta chains sequenced from a single sample in a study of blood T cells in healthy people across ages. For the second PCR, which ran for about 7 to 11 cycles, a sample-barcoded 5' primer and a J-beta primer mix were used. TCRdb reprocessed the 5' RACE reads with MiXCR, giving one entry per CDR3 protein. The table records 900,000 to 950,000 distinct CDR3 sequences, roughly 28% of them present only once. These same records also appear under a second study, on T cells of mothers and their children.

What was sequenced was blood. The receptor set was obtained from a woman aged 40 to 50 in good health.

This clonotype was seen repeatedly, ten times or more. The chain combines TRBV5-4 with TRBJ2-7; the match to TRBD2 covers 11 bases. The V gene end was trimmed by 0 bases and the J gene end by 4 bases; junction bases not matched to a gene: 3. CDR3 length: 15 amino acids. Germline CDR1 is SGHNT and CDR2 is YYREEE (reference sequence). The DNA for the CDR3 is TGTGCCAGCAGCTTGGAGGGACTAGCGGTGTACGAGCAGTACTTC. Amino acids: CASSLEGLAVYEQYF.

This clonotype has only a few counts. This chain links TRBV28 with TRBJ1-2; maybe TRBD1 (6 bases). The ends were cut back, 2 bases at V and 7 bases at J, with 23 bases in the middle. Looked up from germline, CDR1 is MDHEN and CDR2 is SYDVKM. The CDR3 covers 17 residues. Here the CDR3 reads CASSLKAGVLGARGYTF. In DNA form, the CDR3 reads TGTGCCAGCAGTTTAAAAGCCGGTGTTCTGGGGGCGCGTGGCTACACCTTC.

The J gene is TRBJ2-7, the V gene TRBV5-1; the match to TRBD1 covers 10 bases. This CDR3 region has 13 residues. The V gene end was trimmed by 3 bases and the J gene end by 10 bases; junction bases not matched to a gene: 7. CDR1 SGHRS and CDR2 YFSETQ come from the germline V gene. The CDR3 region is CASSWTGGEIQYF. CDR3 nucleotides: TGCGCCAGCAGCTGGACAGGGGGTGAGATCCAGTACTTC.

This clonotype was detected only once. The chain is built from TRBV24-1 and TRBJ2-1; D perhaps matches TRBD2 (7 bases). The CDR3 length is 15 residues. Trimming left V 3 bases short and J 5 bases short, with 13 bases between. In germline, CDR1 is KGHDR, CDR2 SFDVKD. The CDR3 sequence: CATSDRRGLNNEQFF. In DNA, the CDR3 is TGTGCCACCAGTGATAGGCGGGGGCTGAACAATGAGCAGTTCTTC.

The gene calls are TRBV28 and TRBJ2-7; D not resolved. Germline V lookup: CDR1 MDHEN, CDR2 SYDVKM. The CDR3 runs 15 residues. V was clipped by 7 bases and J by 6 bases, with 22 bases between them. The CDR3 nucleotides are TGTGCCAGCACCTCCCGGCGACTCCAATCGGGCGAGCAGTACTTC. Translation: CASTSRRLQSGEQYF.

In its sample, this clonotype was seen a few times. CDR3 nucleotides: TGTGCCAGCAGGGCAGGAGAGACCCAGTACTTC. Translating it yields CASRAGETQYF. V gene TRBV28 combines with J gene TRBJ2-5; D unresolved. Germline CDR1 and CDR2: MDHEN and SYDVKM. The ends were cut back, 6 bases at V and 4 bases at J, with 6 bases in the middle. The CDR3 spans 11 residues.

This clonotype was seen more than once but under ten times. This chain uses TRBV7-9 with TRBJ1-6; D might be TRBD1 (5 bases). Per the germline V gene, CDR1 is SEHNR and CDR2 is FQNEAQ (reference sequence). V lost 0 bases to trimming and J lost 10 bases, with 13 bases between them. This CDR3 comprises 15 residues. The chain's CDR3 is CASSLAVGGSSPLHF. The CDR3 DNA follows: TGTGCCAGCAGCTTAGCTGTTGGGGGTAGCTCACCCCTCCACTTT.

This clonotype was seen more than once but under ten times. CDR3 nucleotide sequence: TGTGCCACCAGTGACCGTGGACAGCCAAATCAGCCCCAGCATTTT. This encodes CATSDRGQPNQPQHF. This chain joins TRBV24-1 and TRBJ1-5; possible D gene TRBD1, 6 bases. CDR1 is KGHDR, CDR2 SFDVKD, per germline. The CDR3 loop spans 15 amino acids. Trimming took off 4 bases at V and 4 bases at J, with 13 bases between the two ends.

The chain has TRBV15 and TRBJ1-1; D is possibly TRBD1 (5 bases). Germline-derived CDR1 and CDR2 are LNHNV and YYDKDF (reference sequence). CDR3 length: 15 residues. V lost 0 bases and J 6 bases, leaving 14 bases between the germline ends. CDR3 amino acids: CATSRDIGVFPEAFF. DNA for the CDR3: TGTGCCACCAGCAGAGATATAGGGGTCTTCCCTGAAGCTTTCTTT.

This chain links TRBV18 with TRBJ1-1; 7 nucleotides line up with TRBD1. Germline loops: CDR1 KGHSH, CDR2 LQKENI. Trimming at V came to 5 bases and at J to 4 bases, leaving 7 bases not matched to a gene. The CDR3 totals 14 residues. CDR3: CASSTIRQGTEAFF. CDR3 DNA sequence: TGTGCCAGCTCAACGATTCGACAGGGCACTGAAGCTTTCTTT.

The rearrangement links TRBV27 to TRBJ2-5; 7 nucleotides line up with TRBD1. Germline values: CDR1 MNHEY, CDR2 SMNVEV (reference sequence). The J segment lost 1 base and the V segment lost 4 bases, leaving 9 bases of the junction unmatched. CDR3 length equals 16 residues. CDR3 protein: CASSYISGTAQETQYF. The CDR3 DNA reads TGTGCCAGCAGTTACATCTCCGGGACAGCCCAAGAGACCCAGTACTTC.

This chain joins TRBV6-6 and TRBJ1-2, with D possibly matching TRBD1 (6 bases). CDR1 is MNHNY, CDR2 SVGAGI, per germline (reference sequence). Trimming took off 2 bases at V and 2 bases at J, with 6 bases between the two ends. The CDR3 sequence is 13 residues long. The CDR3 coding sequence is TGTGCCAGCAGTTACGACAGGAACTATGGCTACACCTTC. Amino acids: CASSYDRNYGYTF.

The table lists this clonotype with many counts. V is TRBV9 and J is TRBJ2-1; D could derive from TRBD1 or TRBD2 (5 bases each). Trimming left V 7 bases short and J 9 bases short, with 20 bases between. Germline V gives CDR1 SGDLS, CDR2 YYNGEE. This CDR3 is built from 14 residues. The CDR3 DNA reads TGTGCCAGCGGGCCGGGACCCCCCTGGGGTGAGCAGTTCTTC. This translates into CASGPGPPWGEQFF.

The V call is TRBV20-1, the J call TRBJ2-4, with a weak D call TRBD2 (5 bases). The germline gives CDR1 DFQATT, CDR2 SNEGSKA (reference sequence). This CDR3 region has 13 residues. Trimming left V 0 bases short and J 8 bases short, with 11 bases between. DNA of the CDR3: TGCAGTGCTAGAGATAGGACCGGGGACATTCAGTACTTC. Translated, it gives CSARDRTGDIQYF.

The J gene is TRBJ1-2, the V gene TRBV19; 7 positions match TRBD1. Germline V gene sequence: CDR1 LNHDA, CDR2 SQIVND (reference sequence). The V gene end was trimmed by 4 bases and the J gene end by 2 bases; junction bases not matched to a gene: 4. The CDR3 covers 14 residues. The CDR3 reads CASSKTGLNYGYTF. The CDR3 bases are TGTGCCAGTAGTAAGACAGGGCTAAACTATGGCTACACCTTC. The full variable domain, completed using reference TRBV19 and TRBJ1-2, is DGGITQSPKYLFRKEGQNVTLSCEQNLNHDAMYWYRQDPGQGLRLIYYSQIVNDFQKGDIAEGYSVSREKKESFPLTVTSAQKNPTAFYLCASSKTGLNYGYTFGSGTRLTVV.

As regards this clonotype: A junction end diverges from the germline sequence, so it may reflect a read error. This rearrangement joins TRBV7-9 to TRBJ2-7, with 8 bases lining up with TRBD1. Per the germline V gene, CDR1 is SEHNR and CDR2 is FQNEAQ (reference sequence). The CDR3 has 16 amino acids. CDR3 coding DNA: TGTGCCAACAGCCCCCAAACAGGGGGAAACTCCTACGAGCAGTACTTC. Translating it yields CANSPQTGGNSYEQYF.